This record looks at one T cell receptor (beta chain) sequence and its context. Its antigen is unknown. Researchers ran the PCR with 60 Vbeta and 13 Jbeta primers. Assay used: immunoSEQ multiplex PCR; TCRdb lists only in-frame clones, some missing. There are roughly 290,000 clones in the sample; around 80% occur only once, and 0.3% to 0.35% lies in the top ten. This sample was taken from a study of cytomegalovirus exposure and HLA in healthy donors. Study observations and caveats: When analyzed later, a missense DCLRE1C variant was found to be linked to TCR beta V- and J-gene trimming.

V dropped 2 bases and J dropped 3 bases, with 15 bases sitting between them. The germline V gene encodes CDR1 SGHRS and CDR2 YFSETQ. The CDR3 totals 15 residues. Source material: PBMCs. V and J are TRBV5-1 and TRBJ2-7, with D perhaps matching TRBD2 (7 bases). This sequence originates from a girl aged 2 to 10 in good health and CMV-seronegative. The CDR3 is CASSLGGALGYEQYF. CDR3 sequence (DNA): TGCGCCAGCAGCTTAGGGGGGGCCCTAGGCTACGAGCAGTACTTC.